The 20 T cell receptor beta chains below all came from one sample that was sequenced in a study of blood T cell repertoires in COVID-19 (dated by TCRdb to the early 2020s). The library was made by the immunoSEQ multiplex PCR assay. TCRdb re-hosts the immuneACCESS table, in-frame sequences only. Its copies lack some clones; in the studies checked, an unresolved V gene accounts for under half of them, and the cause for the rest is not known. Within this sample are 200,000 to 250,000 clones, with approximately 90% of them counted one time only. The ten largest clones take up approximately 4.2% of the sample. Sequenced input: PBMCs or T cells enriched from blood (not recorded which). All receptors derive from a woman aged 25 to 39 who had recovered from COVID-19.

The chain joins TRBV11-2 to TRBJ2-7; 12 nucleotides align to TRBD2. Germline V gives CDR1 SGHAT, CDR2 FQNNGV. This CDR3 spans 15 amino acids. V shed 3 bases, J shed 5 bases, and the junction held 5 bases outside the gene matches. The CDR3 bases are TGTGCCAGCAGCTTTGGACTAGCGGGACTGGACGAGCAGTACTTC. Translated: CASSFGLAGLDEQYF.

The chain employs TRBV9 and TRBJ1-2, with 7 bases lining up with TRBD1. The CDR3 consists of 15 residues. V was pared by 3 bases and J by 3 bases, with 8 bases of the junction left unmatched. CDR1 and CDR2 (germline): SGDLS, YYNGEE. The CDR3: CASSGGQVIDYGYTF. In DNA form, the CDR3 reads TGTGCCAGCAGCGGCGGACAGGTTATTGACTATGGCTACACCTTC.

The rearrangement uses TRBV29-1 and TRBJ2-1, with 11 bases fitting TRBD2. Per germline, CDR1 SQVTM and CDR2 ANQGSEA. The CDR3 length is 18 residues. The V segment lost 3 bases and the J segment 1 base; nucleotides outside the gene matches: 11. CDR3 protein: CSVDPTSGRSGSYNEQFF. The CDR3 DNA is TGCAGCGTTGACCCCACTAGCGGGAGATCGGGTTCCTACAATGAGCAGTTCTTC.

This rearrangement joins TRBV28 to TRBJ2-4, with 7 bases matching TRBD2. J lost 3 bases, V lost 4 bases, and 12 bases had no gene match. Germline CDR1 reads MDHEN; CDR2 reads SYDVKM. This CDR3 has 17 amino acids. This chain's CDR3 is CASSSPPPSGIKNIQYF. In nucleotides, the CDR3 is TGTGCCAGCAGTTCCCCACCCCCTAGCGGAATCAAAAACATTCAGTACTTC.

The rearrangement joins TRBV15 to TRBJ2-5; TRBD2 aligns across 7 bases. Germline CDR1 and CDR2: LNHNV and YYDKDF (reference sequence). V trimming: 1 base; J trimming: 3 bases; junction bases outside the gene matches: 2. The CDR3 covers 14 residues. This CDR3 is CATSRGDYEETQYF. The CDR3 coding sequence is TGTGCCACCAGCAGAGGGGACTATGAAGAGACCCAGTACTTC. Full variable domain (rest looked up from reference TRBV15 and TRBJ2-5): DAMVIQNPRYQVTQFGKPVTLSCSQTLNHNVMYWYQQKSSQAPKLLFHYYDKDFNNEADTPDNFQSRRPNTSFCFLDIRSPGLGDTAMYLCATSRGDYEETQYFGPGTRLLVL.

The rearrangement joins TRBV6-5 to TRBJ2-3; TRBD1 matches 8 bases. V shed 6 bases, J shed 2 bases, and the junction held 7 bases outside the gene matches. This CDR3 is built from 15 residues. From germline, CDR1 is MNHEY and CDR2 SVGAGI. Here the CDR3 DNA reads TGTGCCAGCAGCCGAGGGACAGGACTCACAGATACGCAGTATTTT. Translating it yields CASSRGTGLTDTQYF.

The chain uses TRBV2 and TRBJ2-2; D perhaps matches TRBD1 (5 bases). This CDR3 comprises 13 residues. Looked up from germline, CDR1 is SNHLY and CDR2 is FYNNEI. Trimming shortened V by 4 bases and J by 4 bases, and 7 bases separated the two germline ends. The CDR3 nucleotides read TGTGCCAGCAGTGGACAGTCCACCGGGGAGCTGTTTTTT. Translation: CASSGQSTGELFF.

V and J are TRBV21-1 and TRBJ1-5; TRBD1 is the table's D call, not checked against the DNA. TRBV21-1 is a recognized pseudogene. This CDR3 is 18 amino acids long. CDR3 in DNA: TGTGCCAGCAGCAAAGTTTCAGAACATCCCTCTCTCAATCAGCCCCAGCATTTT. This gives the protein CASSKVSEHPSLNQPQHF.

This chain joins TRBV2 and TRBJ1-6, with D unresolved. Germline V lookup: CDR1 SNHLY, CDR2 FYNNEI. Trimming shortened V by 6 bases and J by 7 bases, and 16 bases separated the two germline ends. This CDR3 contains 15 residues. The CDR3 DNA reads as TGTGCCAGCAGATTGGCCGACGGGAAGAATTCACCCCTCCACTTT. Translating it yields CASRLADGKNSPLHF. The variable domain in full, with the rest retrieved from reference TRBV2 and TRBJ1-6, is EPEVTQTPSHQVTQMGQEVILRCVPISNHLYFYWYRQILGQKVEFLVSFYNNEISEKSEIFDDQFSVERPDGSNFTLKIRSTKLEDSAMYFCASRLADGKNSPLHFGNGTRLTVT.

This clone was detected a few times. The V call is TRBV5-1, the J call TRBJ2-2, with 8 positions matching TRBD2. V gave up 2 bases and J gave up 1 base; unmatched junction bases: 10. Germline V gene lookup returns CDR1 SGHRS and CDR2 YFSETQ. The CDR3 is made up of 18 amino acids. The CDR3 DNA follows: TGCGCCAGCAGCTTTCGGAGCTGGACTAGCAAGAACACCGGGGAGCTGTTTTTT. It encodes CASSFRSWTSKNTGELFF.

The chain has TRBV7-9 and TRBJ1-5, with D hard to call. Germline V gene lookup returns CDR1 SEHNR and CDR2 FQNEAQ (reference sequence). The CDR3 length is 16 residues. Between the trimmed V and J ends, which lost 0 bases and 1 base, there was a span of 10 bases. CDR3 residues: CASSLAAGESNQPQHF. CDR3 nucleotides: TGTGCCAGCAGCTTAGCTGCCGGGGAGAGCAATCAGCCCCAGCATTTT. The complete variable domain, with remaining parts taken from reference TRBV7-9 and TRBJ1-5, reads DTGVSQNPRHKITKRGQNVTFRCDPISEHNRLYWYRQTLGQGPEFLTYFQNEAQLEKSRLLSDRFSAERPKGSFSTLEIQRTEQGDSAMYLCASSLAAGESNQPQHFGDGTRLSIL.

This rearrangement joins TRBV27 to TRBJ2-7, with D possibly being TRBD1 (6 bases). This CDR3 is built from 14 residues. The V end lost 5 bases, the J end lost 0 bases, and 11 bases lay between the germline ends. Germline CDR1 MNHEY, CDR2 SMNVEV (reference sequence). For the CDR3, the DNA is TGTGCCAGCAGTCAGGGACACAACTCCTACGAGCAGTACTTC. It is translated as CASSQGHNSYEQYF.

Of note for this clone: Other nucleotide sequences in the sample specify the same CDR3. The chain is built from TRBV30 and TRBJ1-5; TRBD1 matches at 7 bases. The CDR3 consists of 13 residues. Trimming at V came to 0 bases and at J to 6 bases, leaving 2 bases not matched to a gene. Germline V gives CDR1 GTSNPN, CDR2 SVGIG (reference sequence). The CDR3 here is CAWSVGGSQPQHF. The CDR3 DNA follows: TGTGCCTGGAGTGTAGGGGGCAGTCAGCCCCAGCATTTT.

V usage is TRBV29-1 and J usage is TRBJ1-1, with 8 positions matching TRBD1. This CDR3 region has 14 residues. The germline V gene has CDR1 SQVTM and CDR2 ANQGSEA. V dropped 3 bases and J dropped 4; count of bases not matched to a gene: 7. CDR3 residues: CSVELGQGVTEAFF. In nucleotides, the CDR3 is TGCAGCGTTGAGTTAGGACAGGGTGTCACTGAAGCTTTCTTT.

The J gene is TRBJ1-2, the V gene TRBV20-1, with unresolved D. Germline V gives CDR1 DFQATT, CDR2 SNEGSKA (reference sequence). Trimming stripped 0 bases from V and 6 bases from J, with 5 bases between. The CDR3 length is 11 residues. The CDR3, as DNA: TGCAGTGCTAGAGATGGGCATGGCTACACCTTC. Protein product: CSARDGHGYTF.

CDR3: CASSLWGGSPSSYEQYF. The CDR3 nucleotides read TGTGCCAGCAGTTTATGGGGCGGGAGCCCCAGCTCCTACGAGCAGTACTTC. The chain recombines TRBV28 with TRBJ2-7, with 7 bases fitting TRBD2. The CDR3 is 17 residues long. V shed 0 bases and J 0 bases; nucleotides not matched to a gene: 8. Germline loops: CDR1 MDHEN, CDR2 SYDVKM.

V is TRBV15 and J is TRBJ2-1; weak D call: TRBD2 (5 bases). Germline values: CDR1 LNHNV, CDR2 YYDKDF (reference sequence). CDR3 length: 13 residues. Trimming stripped 3 bases from V and 8 bases from J, with 11 bases between. The CDR3 loop is CATSSLRADEQFF. Written as DNA, the CDR3 is TGTGCCACCAGCAGCCTGAGGGCCGATGAGCAGTTCTTC.

The chain is built from TRBV7-2 and TRBJ2-5, with 9 nucleotides matching TRBD1. Germline CDR1 reads SGHTA; CDR2 reads FQGNSA. The CDR3 has 16 amino acids. The ends lost 5 bases at V and 5 bases at J; junction bases unmatched: 12. The CDR3, as DNA: TGTGCCAGCAGCACAGACAGGGGGTTGATCGGGGAGACCCAGTACTTC. As protein: CASSTDRGLIGETQYF.

The rearrangement joins TRBV11-1 to TRBJ2-7; TRBD2 aligns across 11 bases. Germline CDR1 and CDR2: SGHAT and FQDESV (reference sequence). J lost 3 bases, V lost 3 bases, and 4 bases had no gene match. CDR3 length: 15 residues. The CDR3 spells CASSLVGLAGYEQYF. Here the CDR3 DNA reads TGTGCCAGCAGCTTGGTAGGACTAGCGGGCTACGAGCAGTACTTC.

V usage is TRBV4-1 and J usage is TRBJ2-5; 7 bases agree with TRBD1. The germline gives CDR1 MGHRA, CDR2 YSYEKL. J gave up 1 base and V 4 bases, and 6 bases lay outside the gene matches. The CDR3 runs 15 residues. The CDR3 loop is CASSLNRGPQETQYF. As DNA, the CDR3 is TGCGCCAGCAGCCTTAACAGGGGCCCCCAAGAGACCCAGTACTTC.